This is a list of T cell receptor beta chains from one sample in a study of T cells in Graves' hyperthyroidism and ophthalmopathy. TCRdb reprocessed the multiplex PCR reads via MiXCR and lists one record per CDR3 protein. In the table there are a few hundred thousand distinct CDR3 sequences, approximately 44% of which are singletons. Source material: peripheral blood or thyroid tissue (not recorded which). Receptor source: a woman aged 18 to 35 with Graves' hyperthyroidism. CDR3s include the opening cysteine and the closing phenylalanine or tryptophan. Each record gives: J gene, D gene, clone size, V gene, CDR3 DNA, CDR3 protein. D genes are given only for firm matches. Clone size is shown for a subset of rows, as once, few, many or a class of expanded clone.

j_gene: TRBJ1-2; d_gene: NA; abundance: many; v_gene: TRBV7-2; CDR3nt: TGTGCCAGCAGCCCCAGGCACTGGACAGACATTGGATCACATAACTATGGCTACACCTTC; CDR3aa: CASSPRHWTDIGSHNYGYTF
j_gene: TRBJ2-7; d_gene: TRBD2; abundance: many; v_gene: TRBV20-1; CDR3nt: TGCAGTGCTAGAAGCGGGATCCCCTACGAGCAGTACTTC; CDR3aa: CSARSGIPYEQYF
j_gene: TRBJ2-7; d_gene: TRBD2; abundance: many; v_gene: TRBV5-7; CDR3nt: TGTGCCAGCAGCCCAGGCGGGACTAGCGGTTACGAGCAGTACTTC; CDR3aa: CASSPGGTSGYEQYF
j_gene: TRBJ1-1; d_gene: NA; abundance: NA; v_gene: TRBV9; CDR3nt: TGTGCCAGCAGCGAGGGGGACACCCCGTTCATGAACACTGAAGCTTTCTTT; CDR3aa: CASSEGDTPFMNTEAFF
j_gene: TRBJ1-2; d_gene: TRBD1; abundance: NA; v_gene: TRBV7-3; CDR3nt: TGTGCCGGGACAGGGGATTTGTACTATGGCTACACCTTC; CDR3aa: CAGTGDLYYGYTF
j_gene: TRBJ2-6; d_gene: NA; abundance: NA; v_gene: TRBV5-1; CDR3nt: TGCGCCAGCAGCTCCCGCCTTGGGATAGGGGCCAACGTCCTGACTTTC; CDR3aa: CASSSRLGIGANVLTF
j_gene: TRBJ1-2; d_gene: NA; abundance: NA; v_gene: TRBV29-1; CDR3nt: TGCAGCGTTGAAGATAGCTGGGGCTACGGCTACACCTTC; CDR3aa: CSVEDSWGYGYTF
j_gene: TRBJ1-2; d_gene: TRBD1; abundance: NA; v_gene: TRBV29-1; CDR3nt: TGCAGCGTTGAAGAGGAAAACAGGGGCTATGGCTACACCTTC; CDR3aa: CSVEEENRGYGYTF
j_gene: TRBJ2-1; d_gene: TRBD2; abundance: NA; v_gene: TRBV7-2; CDR3nt: TGTGCCAGCAGTCGACTAGCGGGTGAGCAGTTCTTC; CDR3aa: CASSRLAGEQFF
j_gene: TRBJ2-5; d_gene: NA; abundance: many; v_gene: TRBV5-5; CDR3nt: TGTGCCAGCAGCTTGACGGCCGGCCAAGAGACCCAGTACTTC; CDR3aa: CASSLTAGQETQYF
j_gene: TRBJ2-3; d_gene: NA; abundance: NA; v_gene: TRBV9; CDR3nt: TGTGCCAGCAGCGTGGCAGGGTTAGGGACAGATACGCAGTATTTT; CDR3aa: CASSVAGLGTDTQYF
j_gene: TRBJ1-1; d_gene: NA; abundance: many; v_gene: TRBV19; CDR3nt: TGTGCCAGTAGTCGAGGGTTCATGAACACTGAAGCTTTCTTT; CDR3aa: CASSRGFMNTEAFF
j_gene: TRBJ2-7; d_gene: NA; abundance: NA; v_gene: TRBV20-1; CDR3nt: TGCAGTGCATCGGGAATCGAGCAGTACTTC; CDR3aa: CSASGIEQYF
j_gene: TRBJ1-2; d_gene: NA; abundance: NA; v_gene: TRBV29-1; CDR3nt: TGCAGCGTTGAAATAGGGGCGGGTGGCTACACCTTC; CDR3aa: CSVEIGAGGYTF
j_gene: TRBJ1-1; d_gene: NA; abundance: many; v_gene: TRBV6-5; CDR3nt: TGTGCCAGCAGTTACCAAGACCTGGCGAACACTGAAGCTTTCTTT; CDR3aa: CASSYQDLANTEAFF
j_gene: TRBJ2-7; d_gene: NA; abundance: many; v_gene: TRBV9; CDR3nt: TGTGCCAGCAGCGTAGGAGGGGCAGGCCCATACGAGCAGTACTTC; CDR3aa: CASSVGGAGPYEQYF
j_gene: TRBJ2-2; d_gene: NA; abundance: many; v_gene: TRBV6-1; CDR3nt: TGTGCCAGCAGCCAGGGTGGGGAGGCCGGGGAGCTGTTTTTT; CDR3aa: CASSQGGEAGELFF
j_gene: TRBJ1-1; d_gene: NA; abundance: many; v_gene: TRBV4-3; CDR3nt: TGCGCCAGCAGCCCAGTATATCACACTGAAGCTTTCTTT; CDR3aa: CASSPVYHTEAFF
j_gene: TRBJ1-2; d_gene: NA; abundance: many; v_gene: TRBV11-2; CDR3nt: TGTGCCAGCAGCGTCCGGCCAGGGTACGGCTACACCTTC; CDR3aa: CASSVRPGYGYTF
j_gene: TRBJ2-5; d_gene: NA; abundance: many; v_gene: TRBV27; CDR3nt: TGTGCCAGCGGATCCTGGGGCGGCGAGCGTGGAGAGACCCAGTACTTC; CDR3aa: CASGSWGGERGETQYF
j_gene: TRBJ2-7; d_gene: NA; abundance: NA; v_gene: TRBV20-1; CDR3nt: TGCAGTGCTAGACGATCGGGACCCTCCTACGAGCAGTACTTC; CDR3aa: CSARRSGPSYEQYF
j_gene: TRBJ1-2; d_gene: TRBD1; abundance: once; v_gene: TRBV7-9; CDR3nt: TGTGCCAGCAGCTTGGTAGGGACAGACGCCGGGAGCTACACCTTC; CDR3aa: CASSLVGTDAGSYTF
j_gene: TRBJ2-7; d_gene: NA; abundance: NA; v_gene: TRBV20-1; CDR3nt: TGCAGTGCTACCGACAGAGATAACTACGAGCAGTACTTC; CDR3aa: CSATDRDNYEQYF
j_gene: TRBJ1-5; d_gene: NA; abundance: many; v_gene: TRBV28; CDR3nt: TGTGCCAGCAGTAAGGCTTATAGCAATCAGCCCCAGCATTTT; CDR3aa: CASSKAYSNQPQHF
j_gene: TRBJ2-7; d_gene: TRBD1; abundance: NA; v_gene: TRBV7-2; CDR3nt: TGTGCCAGCAGCTACGTACAGGGGTGGGCCGGGGAGCAGTACTTC; CDR3aa: CASSYVQGWAGEQYF
j_gene: TRBJ2-7; d_gene: NA; abundance: many; v_gene: TRBV24-1; CDR3nt: TGTGCCACCAGTACCGCGGGCGGCTACGAGCAGTACTTC; CDR3aa: CATSTAGGYEQYF
j_gene: TRBJ1-5; d_gene: TRBD1; abundance: many; v_gene: TRBV3-1; CDR3nt: TGTGCCAGCAGCCAAGGTACAGGGGGCGGCAATCAGCCCCAGCATTTT; CDR3aa: CASSQGTGGGNQPQHF
j_gene: TRBJ1-1; d_gene: NA; abundance: many; v_gene: TRBV2; CDR3nt: TGTGCCAGCAGTTCGGCTGAGTGGACTGAAGCTTTCTTT; CDR3aa: CASSSAEWTEAFF
j_gene: TRBJ1-5; d_gene: NA; abundance: NA; v_gene: TRBV6-1; CDR3nt: TGTGCCATCAGGGGAAGGGTCGACAATCGGCCCCAGCATTTT; CDR3aa: CAIRGRVDNRPQHF
j_gene: TRBJ2-2; d_gene: TRBD2; abundance: many; v_gene: TRBV7-9; CDR3nt: TGTGCCAGCCACGAGGGCGGGAGGGCCGGGGAGCTGTTTTTT; CDR3aa: CASHEGGRAGELFF
j_gene: TRBJ2-5; d_gene: NA; abundance: NA; v_gene: TRBV7-2; CDR3nt: TGTGCCAGCAGCTTAGGACGTTTGGATCCCCAGTACTTC; CDR3aa: CASSLGRLDPQYF
j_gene: TRBJ1-1; d_gene: NA; abundance: NA; v_gene: TRBV20-1; CDR3nt: TGCAGTGCCGCAGCGGGAACAGGGACTGAAGCTTTCTTT; CDR3aa: CSAAAGTGTEAFF
j_gene: TRBJ2-3; d_gene: NA; abundance: NA; v_gene: TRBV14; CDR3nt: TGTGCCAGCAGCCCGGGGAGAGGGGAGAGCACAGATACGCAGTATTTT; CDR3aa: CASSPGRGESTDTQYF
j_gene: TRBJ2-7; d_gene: TRBD2; abundance: many; v_gene: TRBV12-3/TRBV12-4; CDR3nt: TGTGCCAGCAGAACTGGGGGGGGGTACGAGCAGTACTTC; CDR3aa: CASRTGGGYEQYF
j_gene: TRBJ2-2; d_gene: NA; abundance: many; v_gene: TRBV6-1; CDR3nt: TGTGCCAGCGGCGTTCCAGGGAGAACCGGGGAGCTGTTTTTT; CDR3aa: CASGVPGRTGELFF
j_gene: TRBJ1-5; d_gene: TRBD1; abundance: NA; v_gene: TRBV27; CDR3nt: TGTGCCATCCTGTATGGGGAACAGGGGCTATGGAATCGCCATCAGCCCCAGCATTTT; CDR3aa: CAILYGEQGLWNRHQPQHF
j_gene: TRBJ2-2; d_gene: TRBD1; abundance: many; v_gene: TRBV6-4; CDR3nt: TGTGCCAGCAGTCCCCGGGACAGCAACACCGGGGAGCTGTTTTTT; CDR3aa: CASSPRDSNTGELFF